This T cell receptor beta chain stems from a study of shared clonotypes between healthy human individuals. General study points: The expectation was that sequencing depth would affect clonotype sharing among donors.

J gave up 4 bases and V 3 bases, and 17 bases lay outside the gene matches. Germline V gene lookup returns CDR1 SNHLY and CDR2 FYNNEI. This CDR3 has 20 amino acids. This clone has only one observation. The target antigen is unknown. At a deep level, the assay was run. Several immunoSEQ plates held equal portions of the genomic DNA taken from each subset. The assay was immunoSEQ multiplex PCR, and TCRdb's table has in-frame clones only and misses some. The sample contains more than 450,000 clones, 79% of which appear only once. The origin of this receptor is a woman between 35 and 50 years old in good health. Some clones in this sample may be carry-over from other donors' samples. The sequenced sample was PBMCs. V usage is TRBV2 and J usage is TRBJ2-1, with TRBD2 identical over 11 bases. DNA for the CDR3: TGTGCCAGCAGTGATCTTGCTACTAGCGGGGGCCCGAAAGAATACAATGAGCAGTTCTTC. Its translation: CASSDLATSGGPKEYNEQFF.